This T cell receptor beta chain was retrieved from a study of CD8+CD57+ T cells in acquired aplastic anemia (dated by TCRdb to between 2018 and 2020). Study-wide context: A mean of about 3 ug of DNA, ranging from roughly 0.2 to 27.4 ug, was extracted from sorted CD4+ and CD8+ cells. Mean read counts for healthy donor samples were roughly 10 million for CD4+ cells and around 11 million for CD8+ cells.

The study deep-sequenced TCR repertoires of sorted CD4+ and CD8+ blood T cells from severe aplastic anemia patients and healthy subjects. Ficoll-Paque density gradient centrifugation was used to isolate peripheral blood mononuclear cells. CD4+ and CD8+ T cells were sorted by FACS or magnetic beads before DNA extraction. A note on this clonotype: Its antigen remains undetermined. The input lacks base qualities; no much larger clone sits a single base away.

Points the paper makes about the study in general: Although under 35 CD8+ CDR3 sequences were shared by patients and controls, these sequences appeared highly expressed in patients and within the immunodominant clones of patients. Patients and healthy controls showed no significant difference in CD8+ Simpson's diversity (P=0.060).

Genomic DNA served as template for TCR beta VDJ combination and CDR3 sequence profiling. An Illumina HiSeq 2000 was the platform used for TCR repertoire sequencing. Turning to the authors' computational methods: Repertoires were assessed using TRBV/TRBJ rearrangement plots, CDR3 size and DJ length profiles, and Simpson's diversity index. The immunodominant clone was defined as the most abundant DNA sequence in deep sequencing data. CDR3 amino acid sequences were screened for sharing across subjects and were compared with published repertoires and the VDJdb database. TCRdb handled the public reads itself, with Q25 trimming in fastp and clone calling in MiXCR, and kept productive beta chains. Under each unique CDR3 protein, matching rows form one entry showing the most common genes and DNA. V and J calls and clone size were set by TCRdb, not the authors. This sample lists approximately 32,000 distinct CDR3 sequences; 75% to 85% were detected once. The ten top clones hold under 25% of the sample.

CDR1 and CDR2 were assigned from the germline V gene (reference sequence) as LNHDA and SQIVND. Germline trimming amounts to 6 bases on V and 3 bases on J, with 3 as the count of junction bases outside the gene matches. The CDR3 holds 15 amino acids from the cysteine to the phenylalanine. Only the CDR3 portion is preserved as DNA: 45 bases, with reading frame beginning at the first base. The source is a human donor in good health, serving as a control. The chain uses TRBV19 and TRBJ1-3, with TRBD1 identical over 12 junction bases. Source material: sorted CD4+, CD8+, or CD8+CD57+ T cells (not recorded which) from PBMCs. The bases read TGTGCCAGTAGGGGGACAGGGGGCTTTGGAAACACCATATATTTT. The encoded protein is CASRGTGGFGNTIYF.